The rows below give T cell receptor beta chains drawn from one sample of a study of blood T cell repertoires in COVID-19. Produced via immunoSEQ multiplex PCR; TCRdb's table is partial and in-frame only. The repertoire holds 100,000 or so clones, approximately 90% seen once, with roughly 2.3% in the top ten. The sample taken for sequencing was peripheral blood. All receptors come from a human donor with active COVID-19. The donor label of this sample is uncertain. Each CDR3 is given with its conserved first and last residue. D genes are given only for firm matches. Some rows have no size entry. The others give once, few or many, or a class for an expanded clone.

d_call clone_size j_call v_call cdr3_nt cdr3_aa
TRBD1 . TRBJ1-6 TRBV11-2 TGTGCCAGCAGCCGGGACAGGGGCGATTCACCCCTCCACTTT CASSRDRGDSPLHF
. . TRBJ2-1 TRBV11-3 TGTGCCAGCAGCTTCGCTCGCGGGTTGTATGAGCAGTTCTTC CASSFARGLYEQFF
TRBD1 . TRBJ1-5 TRBV4-1 TGCGCCAGCAGCCAAGTCACAGGGGGGCTGGGCAATCAGCCCCAGCATTTT CASSQVTGGLGNQPQHF
TRBD2 . TRBJ2-2 TRBV2 TGTGCCAGCAAGGAAACTAGACTAGCGGGGGGAACCGGGGAGCTGTTTTTT CASKETRLAGGTGELFF
. . TRBJ2-7 TRBV7-2 TGTGCCAGCAGCTTAATTAACTTTCCTCACGAGCAGTACTTC CASSLINFPHEQYF
. few TRBJ1-1 TRBV11-3 TGTGCCAGCAGCTCTGGAGGGGCAAGAACTGAAGCTTTCTTT CASSSGGARTEAFF
TRBD2 once TRBJ2-1 TRBV5-1 TGCGCCAGCAGCTTCCCGGGGGGGACATACAATGAGCAGTTCTTC CASSFPGGTYNEQFF
. . TRBJ2-5 TRBV11-3 TGTGCCAGCAGCTTAGGAGGCAGCCAAGAGACCCAGTACTTC CASSLGGSQETQYF
TRBD1 . TRBJ2-2 TRBV29-1 TGCAGCGTTGAAGATTTCGGGACAGGGGGCAACACCGGGGAGCTGTTTTTT CSVEDFGTGGNTGELFF
TRBD1 . TRBJ2-5 TRBV4-3 TGCGCCAGCAGCCAAGAGACAGGGAAGGAGACCCAGTACTTC CASSQETGKETQYF
. once TRBJ2-7 TRBV4-1 TGCGCCAGCAGCCAACAGTTCACCGGGACAATGTTCGAGCAGTACTTC CASSQQFTGTMFEQYF
. . TRBJ2-3 TRBV12-2 TGTGCAAGTCGCCTCCCGACAACCCCACGCACAGATACGCAGTATTTT CASRLPTTPRTDTQYF
TRBD2 . TRBJ2-3 TRBV29-1 TGCAGCGTCGAAAGTCCGCTGGGGACTAGCGCACCCCAATCAGATACGCAGTATTTT CSVESPLGTSAPQSDTQYF
. . TRBJ2-5 TRBV5-1 TGCGCCAGCAGCTTGGCCAGCGGACAAGAGACCCAGTACTTC CASSLASGQETQYF
. . TRBJ2-7 TRBV9 TGTGCCAGCAGCGTAGGGGGAGGCTCAACTGCCCCTTACGAGCAGTACTTC CASSVGGGSTAPYEQYF
TRBD1 . TRBJ1-2 TRBV4-2 TGTGCCAGCAGCCAGGAACAGGGGGCCTACTATGGCTACACCTTC CASSQEQGAYYGYTF
TRBD1 . TRBJ2-2 TRBV9 TGTGCCAGCAGCGTAGCGCCAGGGGGTAGAACCGGGGAGCTGTTTTTT CASSVAPGGRTGELFF
. . TRBJ2-7 TRBV6-1 TGTGCCAGCAGTGAAGCAGGGGGAACTCGCTACGAGCAGTACTTC CASSEAGGTRYEQYF
. . TRBJ2-1 TRBV5-4 TGTGCCAGCAGCCTGGAGGCGGGACGGATCAATGAGCAGTTCTTC CASSLEAGRINEQFF
TRBD1 once TRBJ1-4 TRBV2 TGTGCCAGCAGTGAGGACAGGGGGGGTAATGAAAAACTGTTTTTT CASSEDRGGNEKLFF